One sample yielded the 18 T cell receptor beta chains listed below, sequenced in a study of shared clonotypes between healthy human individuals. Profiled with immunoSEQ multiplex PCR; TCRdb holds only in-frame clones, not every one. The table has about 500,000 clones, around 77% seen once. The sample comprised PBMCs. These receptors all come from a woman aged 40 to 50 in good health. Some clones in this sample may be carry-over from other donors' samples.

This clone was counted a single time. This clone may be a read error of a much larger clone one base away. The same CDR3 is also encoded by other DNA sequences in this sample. CDR3: CASSLSFGGRKAGELFF. The CDR3 coding sequence is TGTGCCAGCAGTTTATCATTCGGCGGGAGGAAGGCCGGGGAGCTGTTTTTT. The chain couples TRBV27 to TRBJ2-2; 8 nucleotides agree with TRBD2. CDR1 and CDR2 from the germline V gene are MNHEY and SMNVEV (reference sequence). V was pared by 0 bases and J by 6 bases, with 9 bases of the junction left unmatched. The CDR3 is made up of 17 amino acids.

The DNA for the CDR3 is TGTGCCAGCAGCCCGACTAACTTGGCGCAGTATTTT. Amino acid sequence: CASSPTNLAQYF. The chain is built from TRBV6-5 and TRBJ2-3, with D maybe TRBD2 (5 bases). Trimming took off 6 bases at V and 10 bases at J, with 14 bases between the two ends. In germline, CDR1 is MNHEY, CDR2 SVGAGI. The CDR3 is made up of 12 amino acids.

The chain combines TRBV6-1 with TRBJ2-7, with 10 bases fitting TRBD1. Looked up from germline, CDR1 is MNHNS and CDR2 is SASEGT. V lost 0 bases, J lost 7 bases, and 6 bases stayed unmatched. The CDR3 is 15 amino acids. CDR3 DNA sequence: TGTGCCAGCAGTGAAGCGGGGGGACAGGGGAGAGAGCAGTACTTC. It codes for CASSEAGGQGREQYF.

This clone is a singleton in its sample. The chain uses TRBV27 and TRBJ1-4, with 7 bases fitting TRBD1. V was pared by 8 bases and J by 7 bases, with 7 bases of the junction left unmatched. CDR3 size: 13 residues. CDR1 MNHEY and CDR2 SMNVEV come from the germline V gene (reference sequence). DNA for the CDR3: TGTGCCAGCGGCCCGGGGACAGCTGAAAAACTGTTTTTT. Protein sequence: CASGPGTAEKLFF.

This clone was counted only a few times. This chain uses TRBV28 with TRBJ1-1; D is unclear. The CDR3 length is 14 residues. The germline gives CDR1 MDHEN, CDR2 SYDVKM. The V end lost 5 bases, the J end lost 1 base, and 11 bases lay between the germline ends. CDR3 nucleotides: TGTGCCAGCAGTATTACGTGGGAGAACACTGAAGCTTTCTTT. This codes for CASSITWENTEAFF.

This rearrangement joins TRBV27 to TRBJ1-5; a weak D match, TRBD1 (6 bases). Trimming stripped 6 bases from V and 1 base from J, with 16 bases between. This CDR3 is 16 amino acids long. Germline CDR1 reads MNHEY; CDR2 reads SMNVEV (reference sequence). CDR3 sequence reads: CASSPSFGQSNQPQHF. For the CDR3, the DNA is TGTGCCAGCAGCCCCTCATTCGGACAGAGCAATCAGCCCCAGCATTTT.

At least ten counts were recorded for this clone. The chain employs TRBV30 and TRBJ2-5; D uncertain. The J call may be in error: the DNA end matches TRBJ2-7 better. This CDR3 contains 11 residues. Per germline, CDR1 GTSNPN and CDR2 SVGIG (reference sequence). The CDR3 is CAWRRGHEQYF. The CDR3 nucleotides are TGTGCCTGGAGACGCGGCCACGAGCAGTACTTC.

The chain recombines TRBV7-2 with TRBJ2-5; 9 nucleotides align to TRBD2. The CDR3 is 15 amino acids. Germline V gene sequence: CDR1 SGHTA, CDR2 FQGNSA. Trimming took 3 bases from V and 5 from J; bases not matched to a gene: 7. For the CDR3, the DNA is TGTGCCAGCAGCTTTTCGCTAGCGGGACGGGAGACCCAGTACTTC. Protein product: CASSFSLAGRETQYF.

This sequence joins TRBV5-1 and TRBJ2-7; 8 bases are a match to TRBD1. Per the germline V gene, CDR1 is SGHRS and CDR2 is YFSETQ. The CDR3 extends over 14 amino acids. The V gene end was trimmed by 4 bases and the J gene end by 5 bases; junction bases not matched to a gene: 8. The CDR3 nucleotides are TGCGCCAGCAGCGCAACGAGGACAGGGAACGAGCAGTACTTC. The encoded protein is CASSATRTGNEQYF. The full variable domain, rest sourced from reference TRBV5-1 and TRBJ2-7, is KAGVTQTPRYLIKTRGQQVTLSCSPISGHRSVSWYQQTPGQGLQFLFEYFSETQRNKGNFPGRFSGRQFSNSRSEMNVSTLELGDSALYLCASSATRTGNEQYFGPGTRLTVT.

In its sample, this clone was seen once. CDR3 nucleotides: TGCGCCAGCGCCCTAGCGGGGACGAACACCGGGGAGCTGTTTTTT. Amino acids: CASALAGTNTGELFF. The chain carries TRBV5-1 and TRBJ2-2, with 9 bases aligning to TRBD2. Germline loops: CDR1 SGHRS, CDR2 YFSETQ. The CDR3 extends over 15 amino acids. Trimming removed 7 bases from V and 0 bases from J; junction bases left unmatched: 4.

The CDR3 DNA reads TGCGCCAGCAGCTTGACTAGCGGGAAAGAGACCCAGTACTTC. Its protein product is CASSLTSGKETQYF. This chain links TRBV5-1 with TRBJ2-5; TRBD2 aligns across 10 bases. After removal of 1 base from V and 3 bases from J, the junction contained 0 bases not matched to a gene. CDR3 length: 14 residues. Per germline, CDR1 SGHRS and CDR2 YFSETQ.

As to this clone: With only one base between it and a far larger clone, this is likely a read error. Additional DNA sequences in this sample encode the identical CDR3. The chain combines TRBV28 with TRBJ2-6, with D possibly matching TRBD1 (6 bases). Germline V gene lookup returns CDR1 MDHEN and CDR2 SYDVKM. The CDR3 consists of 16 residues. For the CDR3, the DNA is TGTGCCAGCAGTTCCGGACAGTTAGATGGGGCCAACGTCTTGACTTTC. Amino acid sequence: CASSSGQLDGANVLTF. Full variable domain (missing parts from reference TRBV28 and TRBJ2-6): DVKVTQSSRYLVKRTGEKVFLECVQDMDHENMFWYRQDPGLGLRLIYFSYDVKMKEKGDIPEGYSVSREKKERFSLILESASTNQTSMYLCASSSGQLDGANVLTFGAGSRLTVL.

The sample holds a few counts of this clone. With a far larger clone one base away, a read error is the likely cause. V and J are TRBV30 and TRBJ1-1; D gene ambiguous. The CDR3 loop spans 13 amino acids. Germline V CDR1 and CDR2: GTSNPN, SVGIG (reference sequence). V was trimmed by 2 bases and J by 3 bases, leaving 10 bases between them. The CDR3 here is CAWSRDLYTEAFF. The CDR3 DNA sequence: TGTGCCTGGAGTCGGGATTTGTACACTGAAGCTTTCTTT.

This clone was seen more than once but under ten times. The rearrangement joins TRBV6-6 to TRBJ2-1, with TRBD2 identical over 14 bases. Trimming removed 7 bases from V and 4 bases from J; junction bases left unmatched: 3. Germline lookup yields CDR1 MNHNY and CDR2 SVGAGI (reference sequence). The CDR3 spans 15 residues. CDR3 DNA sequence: TGTGCCAGCAAGGGGACTAGCGGGAGTTACAATGAGCAGTTCTTC. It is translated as CASKGTSGSYNEQFF.

This chain's CDR3 is CASRGVTNEKLFF. The CDR3 coding sequence is TGTGCCAGCAGAGGTGTTACTAATGAAAAACTGTTTTTT. This chain connects TRBV2 to TRBJ1-4; D gene ambiguous. The CDR3 loop spans 13 amino acids. Germline V gene data show CDR1 as SNHLY and CDR2 as FYNNEI. The V end was cut by 6 bases, the J end by 2 bases, with 7 bases between.

DNA of the CDR3: TGCAGCGTTCGAGGGAAGGGGAGCTCCTACAATGAGCAGTTCTTC. Translating it yields CSVRGKGSSYNEQFF. This chain links TRBV29-1 with TRBJ2-1; D may correspond to TRBD1 or TRBD2 (5 bases each). Germline V gene data show CDR1 as SQVTM and CDR2 as ANQGSEA. The CDR3 has 15 amino acids. Trimming cost V 5 bases and J 0 bases, with 14 bases left between them.

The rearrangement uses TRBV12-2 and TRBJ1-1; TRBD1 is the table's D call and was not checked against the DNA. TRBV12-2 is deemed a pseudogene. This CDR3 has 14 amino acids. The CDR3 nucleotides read TGTGCAAGTCGTTCGGACAGGGCGAGGCCTGAAGCTTTCTTT. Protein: CASRSDRARPEAFF.

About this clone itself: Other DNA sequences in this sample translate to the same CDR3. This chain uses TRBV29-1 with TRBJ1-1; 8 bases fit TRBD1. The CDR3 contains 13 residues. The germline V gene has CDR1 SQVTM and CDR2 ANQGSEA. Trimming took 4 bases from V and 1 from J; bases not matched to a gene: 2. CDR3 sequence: CSVATGGNTEAFF. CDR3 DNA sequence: TGCAGCGTTGCAACAGGGGGGAACACTGAAGCTTTCTTT.